This section outlines one TCR beta chain sequence together with its context. Its matching antigen is unknown. PCR amplification relied on 60 Vbeta primers (plus 13 Jbeta primers). Measured with immunoSEQ multiplex PCR; TCRdb has only the in-frame clones, and not every one. The sample has roughly 180,000 clones, 75% seen once; the top ten hold about 8%. The length of the CDR3 is 16 residues. The sample originates from a study of cytomegalovirus exposure and HLA in healthy donors. The study, taken as a whole, reports: CMV serostatus was the only immune exposure information that was available. 87-base-pair reads could not separate some V segments, including TRBV6-2 and TRBV6-3.

This TCR derives from a woman between 35 and 50 years old in good health and CMV-seropositive. This chain connects TRBV21-1 to TRBJ2-3; TRBD2, the table's D call, was not compared with the DNA. TRBV21-1 is flagged as a pseudogene. The sample consisted of PBMCs. This CDR3 is CASSTLAGYCTDTQYF. For the CDR3, the DNA is TGTGCCAGCAGCACCTTAGCGGGATATTGCACAGATACGCAGTATTTT.